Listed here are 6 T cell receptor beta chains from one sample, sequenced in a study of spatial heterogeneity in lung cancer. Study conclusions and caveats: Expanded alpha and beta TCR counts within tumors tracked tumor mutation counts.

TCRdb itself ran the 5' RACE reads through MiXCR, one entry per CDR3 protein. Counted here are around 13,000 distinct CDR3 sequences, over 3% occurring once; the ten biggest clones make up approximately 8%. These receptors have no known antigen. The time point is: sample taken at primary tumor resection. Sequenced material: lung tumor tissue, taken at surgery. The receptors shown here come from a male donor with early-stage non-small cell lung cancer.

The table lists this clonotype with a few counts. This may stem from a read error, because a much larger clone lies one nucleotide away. The CDR3, as DNA: TGTGCCAGCAGTGACCAGGGTAACCCTCCGCGAGGCGAGCAGTACTTC. Its translation is CASSDQGNPPRGEQYF. The chain links TRBV6-6 to TRBJ2-7; tentatively, D is TRBD1 (5 bases). The CDR3 runs to 16 residues. Germline loops: CDR1 MNHNY, CDR2 SVGAGI (reference sequence). The V end was cut by 5 bases, the J end by 6 bases, with 23 bases between.

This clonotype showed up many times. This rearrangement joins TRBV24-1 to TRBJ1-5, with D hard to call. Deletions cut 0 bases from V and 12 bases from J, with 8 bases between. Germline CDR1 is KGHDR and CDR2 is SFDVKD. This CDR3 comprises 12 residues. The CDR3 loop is CATSDLQGNQHF. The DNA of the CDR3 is TGTGCCACCAGTGATTTGCAAGGCAACCAGCATTTT.

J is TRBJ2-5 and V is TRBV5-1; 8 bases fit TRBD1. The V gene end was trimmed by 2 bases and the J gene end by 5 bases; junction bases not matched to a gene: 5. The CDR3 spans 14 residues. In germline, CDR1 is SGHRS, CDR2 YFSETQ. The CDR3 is CASSFQGAGETQYF. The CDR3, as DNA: TGCGCCAGCAGCTTCCAGGGGGCAGGGGAGACCCAGTACTTC.

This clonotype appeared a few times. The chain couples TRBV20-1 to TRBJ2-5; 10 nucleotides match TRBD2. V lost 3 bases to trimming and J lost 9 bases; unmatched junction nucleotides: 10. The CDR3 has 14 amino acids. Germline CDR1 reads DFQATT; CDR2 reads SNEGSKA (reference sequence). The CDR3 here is CSARHLGLATPQYF. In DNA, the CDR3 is TGCAGTGCTAGGCACCTGGGACTAGCGACGCCCCAGTACTTC.

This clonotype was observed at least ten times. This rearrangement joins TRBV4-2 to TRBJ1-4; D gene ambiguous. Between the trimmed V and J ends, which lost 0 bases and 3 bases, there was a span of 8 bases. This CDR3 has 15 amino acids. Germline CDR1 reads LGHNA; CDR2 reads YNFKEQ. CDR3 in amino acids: CASSQDYGSNEKLFF. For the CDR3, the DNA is TGTGCCAGCAGCCAAGACTACGGCTCTAATGAAAAACTGTTTTTT.

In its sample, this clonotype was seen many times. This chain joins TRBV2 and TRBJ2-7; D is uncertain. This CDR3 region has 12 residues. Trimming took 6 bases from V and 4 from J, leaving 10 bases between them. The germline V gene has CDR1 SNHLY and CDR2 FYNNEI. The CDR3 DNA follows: TGTGCCAGCAGGAAGGAAGGGTACGAGCAGTACGTC. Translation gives CASRKEGYEQYV.